This T cell receptor beta chain was sequenced in a study of T cell responses to AZD1222 COVID-19 vaccine. The table came from immunoSEQ multiplex PCR; TCRdb's copy has only in-frame clones and leaves some out. The sample shows approximately 100,000 clones, 85% to 90% of them seen only once. The CDR3 is 12 residues long. Germline V lookup: CDR1 SNHLY, CDR2 FYNNEI. Trimming removed 8 bases at V and 5 bases at J, with 9 bases between. V and J are TRBV2 and TRBJ2-2; TRBD2 is a possible D gene (6 bases). This TCR came from an adult in good health. Sample: peripheral blood, taken on day 0 of AZD1222 vaccination. CDR3 in amino acids: CASGRGTGELFF. The CDR3 nucleotides are TGTGCCAGCGGCCGGGGGACCGGGGAGCTGTTTTTT.